The present T cell receptor (beta chain) was sequenced within a study of cytomegalovirus exposure and HLA in healthy donors. V was trimmed by 4 bases and J by 5 bases, leaving 11 bases between them. In germline, CDR1 is SGHDN, CDR2 FVKESK. There are 13 residues in the CDR3. It was the roughly 120-subject validation cohort, separate from the approximately 680-subject first cohort, to which the donors belonged. Comments on this clone: Its antigen is still unknown.

Produced via immunoSEQ multiplex PCR; TCRdb's table is partial and in-frame only. The sample contains 150,000 to 200,000 clones, about 82% of which appear only once. Notes on the study in general: Most TCRs appeared rarely, but some public TCRs recurred in many donors.

The sequenced sample consisted of PBMCs. This clonotype originated in a man aged 25 to 40 in good health and CMV-seropositive. J is TRBJ1-1 and V is TRBV14, with D tentatively TRBD1 (6 bases). The CDR3 spells CASSLIQGTEAFF. The CDR3 DNA is TGTGCCAGCAGCCTTATACAGGGTACTGAAGCTTTCTTT.